This TCR beta chain was identified in a study of persistence of HIV-infected CD4 T cells. The wider study: Median time on suppressive ART was approximately eight years.

This was the immunoSEQ version 4 assay in survey mode. Clones were sequenced by immunoSEQ multiplex PCR, and TCRdb holds only the in-frame ones, with some missing. The data hold 37,000 or so clones, with around 90% observed a single time. Comments on this clone: Antigen: not known.

The CDR3 has 14 residues. Germline CDR1 and CDR2: KGHDR and SFDVKD. The J segment lost 4 bases and the V segment lost 3 bases, leaving 4 bases of the junction unmatched. Nonspecific anti-CD3/anti-CD28 bead stimulation represents the broad CD4+ T cell repertoire. Responding CD4+ T cells were sorted by upregulation of both CD40 ligand and CD69. The clonotype originates from an adult man with HIV who was CMV-seropositive. V is TRBV24-1 and J is TRBJ1-2; 7 positions agree with TRBD1. The sample was CD4+ T cells sorted from PBMCs after roughly 17-hour stimulation, taken from a patient who received antiretroviral therapy. CDR3 nucleotides: TGTGCCACCAGTGATACTCGACAGGGCTATGGCTACACCTTC. It is translated as CATSDTRQGYGYTF.